A single sample is the source of the 12 T cell receptor beta chains below, sequenced in a study of T-cell reconstitution after alpha-beta-depleted transplantation in children. TCRbeta library preparation incorporated unique molecular identifiers. TCRdb reprocessed the PCR reads via MiXCR and lists one record per CDR3 protein. Seen here are 150,000 to 250,000 distinct CDR3 sequences, about 14% observed once, and the top ten hold 13%. The sample here was PBMCs from the stem cell graft donor, taken from the stem cell graft. The receptors were sampled from a human donor who donated a stem cell graft to a child with acute lymphoblastic leukemia.

This clonotype was found many times. The V call is TRBV20-1, the J call TRBJ2-3, with no clear D. The CDR3 runs to 11 residues. Looked up from germline, CDR1 is DFQATT and CDR2 is SNEGSKA (reference sequence). Trimming stripped 5 bases from V and 5 bases from J, with 8 bases between. CDR3 in amino acids: CSAGPGDTQYF. As DNA, the CDR3 is TGCAGTGCTGGCCCCGGAGATACGCAGTATTTT.

This clonotype was seen ten or more times. The chain employs TRBV5-1 and TRBJ1-4; 9 bases agree with TRBD1. Germline V gene data show CDR1 as SGHRS and CDR2 as YFSETQ. CDR3 size: 16 residues. Trimming cost V 1 base and J 8 bases; bases outside gene matches: 9. The CDR3 coding sequence is TGCGCCAGCAGCTTGTCCCCGGACAGGGGAAGCGAAAAACTGTTTTTT. Its translation: CASSLSPDRGSEKLFF.

V is TRBV28 and J is TRBJ1-2; D remains ambiguous. With 1 base removed from V and 5 bases from J, the gap between germline ends came to 14 bases. The germline V gene encodes CDR1 MDHEN and CDR2 SYDVKM. The CDR3 consists of 15 residues. CDR3 DNA: TGTGCCAGCAGTTTATCCCCCGCTGGGGTGTATGGCTACACCTTC. Protein product: CASSLSPAGVYGYTF.

This clonotype was counted ten times or more. The rearrangement links TRBV29-1 to TRBJ2-7; D perhaps matches TRBD1 (6 bases). Trimming took 5 bases from V and 4 from J, leaving 15 bases between them. Germline lookup yields CDR1 SQVTM and CDR2 ANQGSEA. This CDR3 comprises 13 residues. The chain's CDR3 is CSVTGMGAYEQYF. The CDR3 coding sequence is TGCAGCGTTACCGGGATGGGGGCTTACGAGCAGTACTTC.

The V gene is TRBV2, the J gene TRBJ2-1; 9 bases align to TRBD2. This CDR3 is built from 15 residues. Germline V gives CDR1 SNHLY, CDR2 FYNNEI. Trimming removed 8 bases from V and 1 base from J; junction bases left unmatched: 6. The CDR3 loop is CASGVAGGSYNEQFF. In DNA form, the CDR3 reads TGTGCCAGCGGGGTGGCGGGAGGGTCCTACAATGAGCAGTTCTTC.

The chain is built from TRBV5-5 and TRBJ2-4; D is possibly TRBD2 (5 bases). Per germline, CDR1 SGHKS and CDR2 YYEKEE (reference sequence). This CDR3 region has 17 residues. Trimming pared 2 bases from V and 0 bases from J, leaving 15 bases between. The CDR3 here is CASSFNADLLAKNIQYF. The CDR3 DNA reads TGTGCCAGCAGCTTCAACGCGGACTTACTAGCCAAAAACATTCAGTACTTC.

This clonotype has ten or more counts. The genes are TRBV20-1 and TRBJ2-3; no clear D. CDR1 DFQATT and CDR2 SNEGSKA come from the germline V gene (reference sequence). CDR3 length equals 11 residues. Trimming removed 3 bases at V and 4 bases at J, with 5 bases between. The CDR3 reads CSASGADTQYF. CDR3 DNA sequence: TGCAGTGCTAGCGGCGCAGATACGCAGTATTTT.

This clonotype was counted between two and nine times. The V gene is TRBV29-1, the J gene TRBJ2-5; 7 bases are shared with TRBD2. Germline loops: CDR1 SQVTM, CDR2 ANQGSEA. After removal of 1 base from V and 5 bases from J, the junction contained 10 bases not matched to a gene. The CDR3 runs 15 residues. Written as DNA, the CDR3 is TGCAGCGTTGAAGGGGGGGACTATAGGTGGGAGACCCAGTACTTC. Its protein is CSVEGGDYRWETQYF.

This clonotype has a handful of counts. This sequence joins TRBV20-1 and TRBJ1-6; 7 bases align to TRBD1. This CDR3 comprises 15 residues. Germline CDR1 and CDR2: DFQATT and SNEGSKA (reference sequence). Losses at the gene ends were 1 base for V and 5 bases for J; bases not matched to a gene: 5. CDR3 residues: CSARGQGNDNSPLHF. The DNA for the CDR3 is TGCAGTGCTAGAGGACAGGGAAACGATAATTCACCCCTCCACTTT.

This clonotype was recorded many times. The chain links TRBV25-1 to TRBJ2-7; the D gene is possibly TRBD1 (5 bases). Trimming cost V 4 bases and J 7 bases, with 23 bases left between them. The germline V gene encodes CDR1 MGHDK and CDR2 SYGVNS. This CDR3 has 16 residues. The CDR3 DNA sequence: TGTGCCAGCAGTGGTAAAAAAACAGGACACTCCCCGGAGCAGTACTTC. This gives the protein CASSGKKTGHSPEQYF.

This clonotype came up many times. The V gene is TRBV5-1, the J gene TRBJ2-2; 8 nucleotides match TRBD2. Germline V gives CDR1 SGHRS, CDR2 YFSETQ. CDR3 length: 16 amino acids. J gave up 6 bases and V 0 bases, and 7 bases lay outside the gene matches. The CDR3 is CASSLEGAGVSGELFF. In nucleotides, the CDR3 is TGCGCCAGCAGCTTGGAGGGAGCGGGAGTCTCCGGGGAGCTGTTTTTT.

This clonotype was counted at least ten times. This chain uses TRBV10-3 with TRBJ1-1; TRBD1 agrees at 7 bases. Trimming at V came to 6 bases and at J to 1 base, leaving 2 bases not matched to a gene. This CDR3 region has 13 residues. Looked up from germline, CDR1 is ENHRY and CDR2 is SYGVKD. The CDR3 nucleotides are TGTGCCATCAGCCAGGGGGGGAACACTGAAGCTTTCTTT. Its translation is CAISQGGNTEAFF.